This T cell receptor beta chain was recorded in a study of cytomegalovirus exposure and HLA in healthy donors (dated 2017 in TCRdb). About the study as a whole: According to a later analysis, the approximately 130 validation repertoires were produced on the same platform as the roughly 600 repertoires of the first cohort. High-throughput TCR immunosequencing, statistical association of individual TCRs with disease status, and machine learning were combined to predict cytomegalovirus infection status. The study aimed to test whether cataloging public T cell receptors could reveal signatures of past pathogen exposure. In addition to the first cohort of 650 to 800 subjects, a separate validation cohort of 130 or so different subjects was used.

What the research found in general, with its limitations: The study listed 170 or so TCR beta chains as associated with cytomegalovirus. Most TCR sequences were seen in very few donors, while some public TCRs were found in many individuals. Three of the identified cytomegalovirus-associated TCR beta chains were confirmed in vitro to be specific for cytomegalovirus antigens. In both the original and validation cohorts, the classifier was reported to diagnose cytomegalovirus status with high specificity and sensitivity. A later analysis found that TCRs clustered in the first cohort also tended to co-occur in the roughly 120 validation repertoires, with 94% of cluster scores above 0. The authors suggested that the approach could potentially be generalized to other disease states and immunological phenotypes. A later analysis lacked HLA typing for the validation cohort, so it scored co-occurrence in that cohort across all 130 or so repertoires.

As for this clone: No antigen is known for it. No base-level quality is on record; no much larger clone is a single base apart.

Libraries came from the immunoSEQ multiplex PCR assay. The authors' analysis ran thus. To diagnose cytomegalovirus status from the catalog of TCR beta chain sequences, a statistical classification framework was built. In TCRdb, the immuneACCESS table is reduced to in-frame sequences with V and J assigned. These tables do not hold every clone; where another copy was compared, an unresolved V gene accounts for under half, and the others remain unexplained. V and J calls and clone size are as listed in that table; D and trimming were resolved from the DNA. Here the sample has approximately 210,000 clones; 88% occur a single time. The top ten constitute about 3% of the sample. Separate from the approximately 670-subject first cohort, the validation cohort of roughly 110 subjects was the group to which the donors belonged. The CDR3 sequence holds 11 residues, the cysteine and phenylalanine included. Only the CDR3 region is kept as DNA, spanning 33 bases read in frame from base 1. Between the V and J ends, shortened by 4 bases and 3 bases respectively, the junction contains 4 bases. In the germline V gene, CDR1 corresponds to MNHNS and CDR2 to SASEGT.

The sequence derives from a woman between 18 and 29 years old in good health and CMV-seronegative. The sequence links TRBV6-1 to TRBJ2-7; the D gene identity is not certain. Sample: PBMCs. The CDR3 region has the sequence CASSGRYEQYF. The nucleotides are TGTGCCAGCAGTGGTCGCTACGAGCAGTACTTC.